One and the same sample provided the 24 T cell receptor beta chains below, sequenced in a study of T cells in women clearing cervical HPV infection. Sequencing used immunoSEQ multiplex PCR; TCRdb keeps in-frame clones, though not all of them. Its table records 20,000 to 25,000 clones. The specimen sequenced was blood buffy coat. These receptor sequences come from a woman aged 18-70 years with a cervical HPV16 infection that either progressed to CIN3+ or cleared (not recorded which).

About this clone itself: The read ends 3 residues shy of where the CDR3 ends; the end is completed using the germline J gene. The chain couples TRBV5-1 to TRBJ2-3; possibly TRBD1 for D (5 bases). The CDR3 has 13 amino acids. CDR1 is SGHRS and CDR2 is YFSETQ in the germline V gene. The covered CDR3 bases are TGCGCCAGCAGCTCGCAGGGTAATCAGCCG. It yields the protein CASSSQGNQP. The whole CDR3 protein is CASSSQGNQPQYF.

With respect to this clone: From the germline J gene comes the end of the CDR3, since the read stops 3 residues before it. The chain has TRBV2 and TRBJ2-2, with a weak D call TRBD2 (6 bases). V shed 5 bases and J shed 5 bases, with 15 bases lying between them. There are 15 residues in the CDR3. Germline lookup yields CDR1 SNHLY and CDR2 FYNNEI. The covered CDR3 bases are TGTGCCAGCAGTTCCCCTAGCGTGAGGACCGGGGAG. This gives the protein CASSSPSVRTGE. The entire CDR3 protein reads CASSSPSVRTGELFF.

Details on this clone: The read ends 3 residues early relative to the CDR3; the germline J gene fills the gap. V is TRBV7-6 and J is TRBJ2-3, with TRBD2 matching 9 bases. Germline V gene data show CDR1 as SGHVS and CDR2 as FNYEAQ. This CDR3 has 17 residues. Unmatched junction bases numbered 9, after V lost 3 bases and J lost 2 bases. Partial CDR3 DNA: TGTGCCAGCAGCTTCCCGGCTAGCGGGGACCACACAGATACG. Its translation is CASSFPASGDHTDT. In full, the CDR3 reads CASSFPASGDHTDTQYF.

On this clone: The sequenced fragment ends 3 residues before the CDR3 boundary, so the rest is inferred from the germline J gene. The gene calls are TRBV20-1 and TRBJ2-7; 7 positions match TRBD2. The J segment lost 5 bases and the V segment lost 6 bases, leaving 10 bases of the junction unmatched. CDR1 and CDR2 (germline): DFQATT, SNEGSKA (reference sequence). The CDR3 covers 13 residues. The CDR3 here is CSAQSQAGDEQYF. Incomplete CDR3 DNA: TGCAGTGCCCAGTCCCAGGCGGGAGACGAG.

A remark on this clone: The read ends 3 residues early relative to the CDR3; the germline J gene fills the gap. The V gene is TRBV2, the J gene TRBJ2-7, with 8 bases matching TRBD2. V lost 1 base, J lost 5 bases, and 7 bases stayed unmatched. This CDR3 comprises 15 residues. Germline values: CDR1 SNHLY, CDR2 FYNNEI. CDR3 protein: CASSEDAGGADEQYF. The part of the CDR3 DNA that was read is TGTGCCAGCAGTGAAGATGCCGGGGGGGCCGACGAG.

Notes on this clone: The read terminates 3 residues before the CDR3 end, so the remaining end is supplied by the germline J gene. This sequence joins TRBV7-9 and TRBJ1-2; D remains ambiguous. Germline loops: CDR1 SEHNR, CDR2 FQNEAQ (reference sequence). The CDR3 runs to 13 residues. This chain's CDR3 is CASSPRYYNDYTF. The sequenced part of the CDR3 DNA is TGTGCCAGCAGCCCACGTTACTACAATGAC.

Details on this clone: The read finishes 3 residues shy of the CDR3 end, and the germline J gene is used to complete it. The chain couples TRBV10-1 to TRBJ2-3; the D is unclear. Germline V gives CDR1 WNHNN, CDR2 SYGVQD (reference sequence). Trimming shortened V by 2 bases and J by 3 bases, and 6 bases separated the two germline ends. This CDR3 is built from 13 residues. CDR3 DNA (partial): TGCGCCAGCAGTGAGGTGTCTACAGATACG. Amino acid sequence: CASSEVSTDT. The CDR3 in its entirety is CASSEVSTDTQYF.

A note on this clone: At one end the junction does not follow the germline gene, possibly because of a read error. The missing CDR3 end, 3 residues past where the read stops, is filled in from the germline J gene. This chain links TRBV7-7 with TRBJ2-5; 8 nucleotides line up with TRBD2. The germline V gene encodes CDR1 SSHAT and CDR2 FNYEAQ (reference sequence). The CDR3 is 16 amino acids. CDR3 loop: CASSPTVGGGRETQYF. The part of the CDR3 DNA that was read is TGTGCTAGCAGTCCGACGGTCGGGGGGGGCCGGGAGACC.

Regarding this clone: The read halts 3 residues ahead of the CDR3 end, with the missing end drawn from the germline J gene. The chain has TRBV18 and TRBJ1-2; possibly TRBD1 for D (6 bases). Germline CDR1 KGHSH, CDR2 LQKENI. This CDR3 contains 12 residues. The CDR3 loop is CASSKQGNEYTF. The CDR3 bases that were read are TGTGCCAGCTCAAAACAGGGCAATGAA.

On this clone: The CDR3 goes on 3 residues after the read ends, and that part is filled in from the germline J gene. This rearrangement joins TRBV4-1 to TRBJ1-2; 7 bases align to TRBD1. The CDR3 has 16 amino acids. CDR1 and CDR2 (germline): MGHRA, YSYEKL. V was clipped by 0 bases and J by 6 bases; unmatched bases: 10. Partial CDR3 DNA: TGCGCCAGCAGCCAAGATCCGGACAGGTCGCTCAATGGC. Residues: CASSQDPDRSLNG. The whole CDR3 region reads CASSQDPDRSLNGYTF.

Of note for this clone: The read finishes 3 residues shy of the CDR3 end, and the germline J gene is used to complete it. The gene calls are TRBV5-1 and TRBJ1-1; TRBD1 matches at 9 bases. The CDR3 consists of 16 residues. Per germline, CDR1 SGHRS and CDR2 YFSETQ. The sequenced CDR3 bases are TGCGCCAGCAGCTTGGTTACAGGGGGCTCCACCGAAGAA. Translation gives CASSLVTGGSTEE. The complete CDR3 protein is CASSLVTGGSTEEAFF.

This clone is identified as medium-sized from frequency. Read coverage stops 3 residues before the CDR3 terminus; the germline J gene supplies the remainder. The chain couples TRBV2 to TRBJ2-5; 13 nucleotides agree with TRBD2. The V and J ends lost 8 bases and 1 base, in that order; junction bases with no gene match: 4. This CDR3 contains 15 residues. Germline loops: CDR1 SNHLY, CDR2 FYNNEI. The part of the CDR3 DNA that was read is TGTGCCAGCCGGACTAGCGGGGGCTTCCAAGAGACC. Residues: CASRTSGGFQET. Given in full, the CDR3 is CASRTSGGFQETQYF. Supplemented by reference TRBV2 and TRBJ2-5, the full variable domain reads EPEVTQTPSHQVTQMGQEVILRCVPISNHLYFYWYRQILGQKVEFLVSFYNNEISEKSEIFDDQFSVERPDGSNFTLKIRSTKLEDSAMYFCASRTSGGFQETQYFGPGTRLLVL.

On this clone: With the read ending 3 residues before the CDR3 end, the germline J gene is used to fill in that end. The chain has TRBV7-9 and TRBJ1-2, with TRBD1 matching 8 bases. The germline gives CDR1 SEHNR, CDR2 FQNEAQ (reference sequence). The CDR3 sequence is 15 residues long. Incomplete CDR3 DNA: TGTGCCAGCAGCTTAGACAGGGGGGGCTCCTACGAC. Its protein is CASSLDRGGSYD. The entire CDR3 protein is CASSLDRGGSYDYTF. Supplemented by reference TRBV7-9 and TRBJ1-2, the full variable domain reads DTGVSQNPRHKITKRGQNVTFRCDPISEHNRLYWYRQTLGQGPEFLTYFQNEAQLEKSRLLSDRFSAERPKGSFSTLEIQRTEQGDSAMYLCASSLDRGGSYDYTFGSGTRLTVV.

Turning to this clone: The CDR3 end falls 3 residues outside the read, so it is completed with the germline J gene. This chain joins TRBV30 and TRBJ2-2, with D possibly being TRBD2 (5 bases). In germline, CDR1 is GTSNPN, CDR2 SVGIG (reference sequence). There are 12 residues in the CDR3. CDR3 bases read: TGTGCCTGGAGTAGGGTGGAGGAAAAG. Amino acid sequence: CAWSRVEEK. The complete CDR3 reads CAWSRVEEKLFF.

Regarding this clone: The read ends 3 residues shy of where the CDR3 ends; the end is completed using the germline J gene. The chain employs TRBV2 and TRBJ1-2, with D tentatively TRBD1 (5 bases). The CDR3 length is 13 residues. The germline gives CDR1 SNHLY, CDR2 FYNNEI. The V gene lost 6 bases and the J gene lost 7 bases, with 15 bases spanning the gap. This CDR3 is CASRTDQRGGYTF. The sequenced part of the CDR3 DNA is TGTGCCAGCAGGACAGACCAAAGAGGTGGC. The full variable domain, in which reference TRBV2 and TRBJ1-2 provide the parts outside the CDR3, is EPEVTQTPSHQVTQMGQEVILRCVPISNHLYFYWYRQILGQKVEFLVSFYNNEISEKSEIFDDQFSVERPDGSNFTLKIRSTKLEDSAMYFCASRTDQRGGYTFGSGTRLTVV.

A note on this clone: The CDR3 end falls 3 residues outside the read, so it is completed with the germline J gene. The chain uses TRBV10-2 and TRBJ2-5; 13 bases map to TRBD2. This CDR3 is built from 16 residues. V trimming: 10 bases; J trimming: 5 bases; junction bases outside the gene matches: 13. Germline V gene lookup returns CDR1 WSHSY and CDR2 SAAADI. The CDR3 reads CATAGTSGARRETQYF. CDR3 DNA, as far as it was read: TGCGCCACCGCCGGGACTAGCGGGGCTCGGAGGGAGACC.

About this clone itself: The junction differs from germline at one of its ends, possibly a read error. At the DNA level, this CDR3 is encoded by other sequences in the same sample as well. Incomplete CDR3 DNA: TGCGCCAGCAGCTTGCAGACAGGGCATGGTAACACG. Translating it yields CASSLQTGHGNT. The CDR3 reads in full as CASSLQTGHGNTIYF. The chain links TRBV5-1 to TRBJ1-3; 7 bases map to TRBD1. Read coverage stops 3 residues before the CDR3 terminus; the germline J gene supplies the remainder. Germline CDR1 is SGHRS and CDR2 is YFSETQ. This CDR3 has 15 residues.

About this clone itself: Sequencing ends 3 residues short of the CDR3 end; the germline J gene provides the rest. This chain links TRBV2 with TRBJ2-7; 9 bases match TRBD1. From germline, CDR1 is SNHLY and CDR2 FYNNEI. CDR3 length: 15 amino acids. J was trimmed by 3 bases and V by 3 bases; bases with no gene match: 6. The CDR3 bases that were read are TGTGCCAGCAGTGAGGCGACAGGGGGGTTCTACGAG. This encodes CASSEATGGFYE. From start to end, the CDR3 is CASSEATGGFYEQYF.

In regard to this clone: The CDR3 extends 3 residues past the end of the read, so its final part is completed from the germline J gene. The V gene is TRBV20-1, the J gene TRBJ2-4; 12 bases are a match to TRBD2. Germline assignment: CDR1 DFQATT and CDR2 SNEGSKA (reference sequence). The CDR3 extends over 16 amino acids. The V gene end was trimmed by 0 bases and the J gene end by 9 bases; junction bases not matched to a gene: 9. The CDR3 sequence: CSARDRRLAGDTIQYF. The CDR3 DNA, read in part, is TGCAGTGCTAGAGATCGCCGACTAGCGGGAGACACCATT.

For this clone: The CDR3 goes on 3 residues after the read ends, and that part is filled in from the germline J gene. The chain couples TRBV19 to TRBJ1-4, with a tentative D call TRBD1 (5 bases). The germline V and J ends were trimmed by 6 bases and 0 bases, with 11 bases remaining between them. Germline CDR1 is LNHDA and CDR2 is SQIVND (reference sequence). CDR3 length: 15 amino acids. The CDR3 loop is CASSLDSATNEKLFF. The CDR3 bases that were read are TGTGCCAGTAGCCTCGACAGCGCAACTAATGAAAAA.

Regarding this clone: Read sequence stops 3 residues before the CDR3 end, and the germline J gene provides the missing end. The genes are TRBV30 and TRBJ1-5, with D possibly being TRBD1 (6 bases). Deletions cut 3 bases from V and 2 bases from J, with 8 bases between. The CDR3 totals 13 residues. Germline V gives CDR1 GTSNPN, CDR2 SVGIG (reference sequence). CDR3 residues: CAWRQGGNQPQHF. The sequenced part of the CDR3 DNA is TGTGCCTGGAGACAGGGAGGCAATCAGCCC. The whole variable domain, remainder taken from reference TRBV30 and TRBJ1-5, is SQTIHQWPATLVQPVGSPLSLECTVEGTSNPNLYWYRQAAGRGLQLLFYSVGIGQISSEVPQNLSASRPQDRQFILSSKKLLLSDSGFYLCAWRQGGNQPQHFGDGTRLSIL.

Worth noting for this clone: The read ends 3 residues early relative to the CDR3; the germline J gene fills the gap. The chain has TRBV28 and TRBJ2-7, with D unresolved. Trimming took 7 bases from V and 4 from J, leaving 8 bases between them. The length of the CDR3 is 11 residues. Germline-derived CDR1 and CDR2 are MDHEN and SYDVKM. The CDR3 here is CASTRLYEQYF. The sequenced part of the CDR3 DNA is TGTGCCAGCACCAGACTTTACGAG. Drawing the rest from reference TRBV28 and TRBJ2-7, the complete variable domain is DVKVTQSSRYLVKRTGEKVFLECVQDMDHENMFWYRQDPGLGLRLIYFSYDVKMKEKGDIPEGYSVSREKKERFSLILESASTNQTSMYLCASTRLYEQYFGPGTRLTVT.

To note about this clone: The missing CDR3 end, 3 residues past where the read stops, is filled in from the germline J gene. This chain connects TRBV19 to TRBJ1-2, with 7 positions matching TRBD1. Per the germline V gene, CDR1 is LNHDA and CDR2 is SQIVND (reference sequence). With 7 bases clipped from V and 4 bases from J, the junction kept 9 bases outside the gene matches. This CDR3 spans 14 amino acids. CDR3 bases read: TGTGCCAGTAACAAAATGGACAGGTCCTATGGC. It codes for CASNKMDRSYG. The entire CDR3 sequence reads CASNKMDRSYGYTF.

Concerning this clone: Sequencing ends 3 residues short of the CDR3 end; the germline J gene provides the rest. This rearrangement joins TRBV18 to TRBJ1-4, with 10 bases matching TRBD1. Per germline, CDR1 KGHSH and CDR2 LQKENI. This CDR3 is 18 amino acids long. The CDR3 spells CASSLQTGGVSGANVLFF. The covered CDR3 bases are TGTGCCAGCTCACTCCAGACAGGGGGCGTTTCTGGGGCCAACGTA.